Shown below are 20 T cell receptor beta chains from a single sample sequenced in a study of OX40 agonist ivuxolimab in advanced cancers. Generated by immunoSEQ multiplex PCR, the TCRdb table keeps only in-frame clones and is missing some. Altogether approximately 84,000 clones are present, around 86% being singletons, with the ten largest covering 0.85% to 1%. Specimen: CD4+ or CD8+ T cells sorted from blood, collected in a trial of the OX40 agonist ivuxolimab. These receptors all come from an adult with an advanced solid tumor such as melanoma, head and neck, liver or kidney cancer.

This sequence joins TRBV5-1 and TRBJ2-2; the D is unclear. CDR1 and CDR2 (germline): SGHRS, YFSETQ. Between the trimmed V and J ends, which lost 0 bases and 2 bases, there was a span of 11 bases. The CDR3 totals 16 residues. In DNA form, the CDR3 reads TGCGCCAGCAGCTTGGTCGTCAGCTTAAACACCGGGGAGCTGTTTTTT. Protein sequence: CASSLVVSLNTGELFF.

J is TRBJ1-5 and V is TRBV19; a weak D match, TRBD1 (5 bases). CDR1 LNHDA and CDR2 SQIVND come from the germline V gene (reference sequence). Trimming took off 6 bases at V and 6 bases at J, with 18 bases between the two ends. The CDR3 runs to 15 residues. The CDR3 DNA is TGTGCCAGTAGCCAACCAGGGAGAGGATTTCAGCCCCAGCATTTT. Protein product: CASSQPGRGFQPQHF.

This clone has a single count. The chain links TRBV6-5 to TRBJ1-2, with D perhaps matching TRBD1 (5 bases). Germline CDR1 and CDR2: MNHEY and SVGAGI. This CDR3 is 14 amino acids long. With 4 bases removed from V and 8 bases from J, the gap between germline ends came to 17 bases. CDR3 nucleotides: TGTGCCAGCAGTTCCAGCCCCGAGGGACGGGGCTACACCTTC. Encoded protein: CASSSSPEGRGYTF.

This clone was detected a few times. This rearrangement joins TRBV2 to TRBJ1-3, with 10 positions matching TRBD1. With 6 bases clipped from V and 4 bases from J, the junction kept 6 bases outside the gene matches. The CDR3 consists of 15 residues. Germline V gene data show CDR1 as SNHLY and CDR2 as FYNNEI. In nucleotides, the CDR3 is TGTGCCAGCAGGCCGGGACAGGGGCTAGGAAACACCATATATTTT. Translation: CASRPGQGLGNTIYF.

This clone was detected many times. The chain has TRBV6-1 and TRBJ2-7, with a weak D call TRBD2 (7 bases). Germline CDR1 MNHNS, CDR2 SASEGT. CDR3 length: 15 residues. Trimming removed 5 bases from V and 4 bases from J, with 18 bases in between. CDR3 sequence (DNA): TGTGCCAGCAGTCTTTCATGGGGGGGCGCGTACGAGCAGTACTTC. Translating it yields CASSLSWGGAYEQYF.

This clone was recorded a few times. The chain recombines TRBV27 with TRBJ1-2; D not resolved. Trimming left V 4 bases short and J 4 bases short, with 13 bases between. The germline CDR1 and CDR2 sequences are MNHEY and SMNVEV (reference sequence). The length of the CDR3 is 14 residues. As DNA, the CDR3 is TGTGCCAGCAGTTCATTACACCAAGGCTATGGCTACACCTTC. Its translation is CASSSLHQGYGYTF.

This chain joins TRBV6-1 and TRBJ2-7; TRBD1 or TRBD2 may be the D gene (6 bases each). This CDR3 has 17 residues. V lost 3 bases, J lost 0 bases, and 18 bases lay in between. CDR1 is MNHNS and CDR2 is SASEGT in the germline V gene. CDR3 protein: CASSDTPWGATSYEQYF. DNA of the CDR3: TGTGCCAGCAGTGATACTCCGTGGGGGGCCACCTCCTACGAGCAGTACTTC.

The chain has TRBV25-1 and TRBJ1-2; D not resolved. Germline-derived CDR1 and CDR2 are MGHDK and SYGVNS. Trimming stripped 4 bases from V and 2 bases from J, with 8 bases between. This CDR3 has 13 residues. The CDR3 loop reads CASSVGLNYGYTF. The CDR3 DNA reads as TGTGCCAGCAGTGTGGGCCTCAACTATGGCTACACCTTC.

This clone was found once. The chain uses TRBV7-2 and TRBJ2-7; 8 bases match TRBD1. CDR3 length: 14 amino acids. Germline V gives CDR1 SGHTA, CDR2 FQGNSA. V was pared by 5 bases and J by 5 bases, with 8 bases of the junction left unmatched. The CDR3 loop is CASSAPNRGDEQYF. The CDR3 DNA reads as TGTGCCAGCAGCGCTCCCAACAGGGGGGACGAGCAGTACTTC.

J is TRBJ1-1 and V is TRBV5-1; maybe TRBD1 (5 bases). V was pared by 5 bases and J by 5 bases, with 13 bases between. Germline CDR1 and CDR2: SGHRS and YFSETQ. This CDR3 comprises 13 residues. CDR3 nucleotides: TGCGCCAGCAGTTTATCTGGGGGAACTGAAGCTTTCTTT. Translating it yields CASSLSGGTEAFF.

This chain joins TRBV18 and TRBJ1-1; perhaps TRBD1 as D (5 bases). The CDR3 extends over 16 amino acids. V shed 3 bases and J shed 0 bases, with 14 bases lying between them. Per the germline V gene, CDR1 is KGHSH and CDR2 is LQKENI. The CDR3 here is CASSPTAGGVNTEAFF. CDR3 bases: TGTGCCAGCTCACCCACAGCAGGAGGGGTGAACACTGAAGCTTTCTTT.

The CDR3 nucleotides are TGTGCCAGCAGTGCTGGACAGGGGGGCTCCTACGAGCAGTACTTC. It yields the protein CASSAGQGGSYEQYF. The V and J genes are TRBV6-5 and TRBJ2-7, with 10 bases aligning to TRBD1. V gave up 5 bases and J gave up 0 bases; unmatched junction bases: 4. The CDR3 contains 15 residues. Per germline, CDR1 MNHEY and CDR2 SVGAGI.

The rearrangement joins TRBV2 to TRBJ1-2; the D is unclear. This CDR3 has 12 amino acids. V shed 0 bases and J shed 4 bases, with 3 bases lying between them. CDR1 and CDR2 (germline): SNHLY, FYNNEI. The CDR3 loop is CASSEAGYGYTF. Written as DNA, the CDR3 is TGTGCCAGCAGTGAAGCCGGCTATGGCTACACCTTC.

CDR3 amino acids: CASSEGTSSPYTF. CDR3 DNA: TGTGCCAGCAGTGAAGGGACGTCCAGCCCCTACACCTTC. This chain connects TRBV6-4 to TRBJ1-2; possible D gene TRBD1, 5 bases. CDR1 MRHNA and CDR2 SNTAGT come from the germline V gene. CDR3 length: 13 amino acids. V shed 3 bases and J shed 10 bases, with 15 bases lying between them.

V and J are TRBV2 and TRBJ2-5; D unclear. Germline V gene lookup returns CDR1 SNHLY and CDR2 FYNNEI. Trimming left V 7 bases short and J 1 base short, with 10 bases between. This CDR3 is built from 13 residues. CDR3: CASTRMFQETQYF. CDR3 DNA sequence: TGTGCCAGCACCCGGATGTTCCAAGAGACCCAGTACTTC.

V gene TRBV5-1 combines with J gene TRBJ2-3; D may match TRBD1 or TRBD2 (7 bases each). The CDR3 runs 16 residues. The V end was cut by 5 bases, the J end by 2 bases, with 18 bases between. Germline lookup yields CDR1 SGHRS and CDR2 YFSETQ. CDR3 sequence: CASSHQGDYFTDTQYF. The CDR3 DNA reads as TGCGCCAGCAGTCATCAGGGGGACTACTTCACAGATACGCAGTATTTT.

CDR3 nucleotide sequence: TGTGCCAGCAGTTACGATACGGGAGGGCCGGGGGAGCAGTACTTC. Translating it yields CASSYDTGGPGEQYF. The rearrangement uses TRBV6-5 and TRBJ2-7; 8 bases fit TRBD2. This CDR3 is 15 amino acids long. Looked up from germline, CDR1 is MNHEY and CDR2 is SVGAGI. Unmatched junction bases numbered 10, after V lost 2 bases and J lost 7 bases.

DNA for the CDR3: TGTGCCAGCAAAGAGATCGGGGAGCTGTTTTTT. It codes for CASKEIGELFF. The gene calls are TRBV6-1 and TRBJ2-2; D not resolved. CDR3 length: 11 residues. Deletions cut 7 bases from V and 7 bases from J, with 7 bases between. CDR1 and CDR2 from the germline V gene are MNHNS and SASEGT.

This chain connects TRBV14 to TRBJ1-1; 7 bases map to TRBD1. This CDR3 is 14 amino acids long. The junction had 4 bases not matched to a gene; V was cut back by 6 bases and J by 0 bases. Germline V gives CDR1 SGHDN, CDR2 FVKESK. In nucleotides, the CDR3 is TGTGCCAGCAGGCAACAGGGGATGAACACTGAAGCTTTCTTT. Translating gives CASRQQGMNTEAFF.

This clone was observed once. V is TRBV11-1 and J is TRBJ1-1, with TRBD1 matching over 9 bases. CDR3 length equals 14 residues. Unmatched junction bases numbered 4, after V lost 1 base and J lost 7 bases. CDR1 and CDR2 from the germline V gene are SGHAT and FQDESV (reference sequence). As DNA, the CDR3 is TGTGCCAGCAGCTTAGGGGGGGGACAGGGTGAAGCTTTCTTT. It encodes CASSLGGGQGEAFF. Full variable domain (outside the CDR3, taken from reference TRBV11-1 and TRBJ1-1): EAEVAQSPRYKITEKSQAVAFWCDPISGHATLYWYRQILGQGPELLVQFQDESVVDDSQLPKDRFSAERLKGVDSTLKIQPAELGDSAMYLCASSLGGGQGEAFFGQGTRLTVV.